These 25 T cell receptor beta chains share one sample of origin, sequenced in a study of blood T cell repertoires in COVID-19. Using immunoSEQ multiplex PCR, the repertoire was profiled, and TCRdb retains in-frame clones only, with some absent. The sample holds some 210,000 clones, almost 85% seen once. The specimen sequenced was peripheral blood. Receptors were obtained from a woman in her 70s with active or convalescent COVID-19.

V and J are TRBV6-1 and TRBJ2-3, with TRBD1 identical over 11 bases. J gave up 3 bases and V 3 bases, and 5 bases lay outside the gene matches. The CDR3 sequence is 16 residues long. CDR1 MNHNS and CDR2 SASEGT come from the germline V gene. The CDR3 sequence is CASSEDRGRVTDTQYF. The CDR3 coding sequence is TGTGCCAGCAGTGAGGACAGGGGGCGGGTTACAGATACGCAGTATTTT.

This clone was seen only once. The chain is built from TRBV7-9 and TRBJ2-2; 9 bases match TRBD1. V lost 5 bases, J lost 4 bases, and 11 bases stayed unmatched. From germline, CDR1 is SEHNR and CDR2 FQNEAQ (reference sequence). CDR3 length equals 17 residues. The CDR3 here is CASSANRGPIGTGELFF. The CDR3 nucleotides are TGTGCCAGCAGCGCAAACAGGGGGCCGATTGGCACCGGGGAGCTGTTTTTT.

This clone appeared once. The CDR3 spells CASSLMGLGDTQYF. CDR3 nucleotides: TGTGCCAGCAGCTTAATGGGCCTGGGAGATACGCAGTATTTT. The chain links TRBV7-3 to TRBJ2-3; no firm D call. Germline CDR1 reads SGHTA; CDR2 reads FQGTGA. The V and J ends lost 1 base and 5 bases respectively, with 10 bases between them. The CDR3 length is 14 residues.

The chain joins TRBV5-1 to TRBJ1-5, with D uncertain. Between the trimmed V and J ends, which lost 1 base and 7 bases, there was a span of 9 bases. The germline V gene has CDR1 SGHRS and CDR2 YFSETQ. This CDR3 has 13 amino acids. DNA for the CDR3: TGCGCCAGCAGCTTGTCACCGGGGCAGCCCCAGCATTTT. This codes for CASSLSPGQPQHF.

The chain couples TRBV5-1 to TRBJ2-2; the D is unclear. Germline CDR1 reads SGHRS; CDR2 reads YFSETQ. V was clipped by 2 bases and J by 7 bases, with 9 bases between them. The CDR3 has 13 amino acids. CDR3 protein: CASSFPGYGELFF. The CDR3 DNA sequence: TGCGCCAGCAGCTTCCCGGGTTACGGGGAGCTGTTTTTT.

The chain joins TRBV18 to TRBJ2-2; weak D call: TRBD1 (7 bases). Germline values: CDR1 KGHSH, CDR2 LQKENI. Trimming pared 3 bases from V and 0 bases from J, leaving 20 bases between. The CDR3 runs to 19 residues. The CDR3 loop is CASSPPDRRGASNTGELFF. The CDR3 region has the DNA TGTGCCAGCTCACCTCCCGACCGCAGGGGGGCCTCGAACACCGGGGAGCTGTTTTTT. Looking up the rest from reference TRBV18 and TRBJ2-2 gives the full variable domain: NAGVMQNPRHLVRRRGQEARLRCSPMKGHSHVYWYRQLPEEGLKFMVYLQKENIIDESGMPKERFSAEFPKEGPSILRIQQVVRGDSAAYFCASSPPDRRGASNTGELFFGEGSRLTVL.

The chain carries TRBV6-5 and TRBJ1-1; no clear D gene. Germline V gene data show CDR1 as MNHEY and CDR2 as SVGAGI. The CDR3 runs to 13 residues. Trimming removed 8 bases from V and 6 bases from J, with 16 bases in between. The CDR3 bases are TGTGCCAGCTCCCCCGACATTTCTCCTGAAGCTTTCTTT. It is translated as CASSPDISPEAFF.

The chain employs TRBV6-5 and TRBJ2-1; TRBD2 matches at 7 bases. J was trimmed by 8 bases and V by 10 bases; bases with no gene match: 5. Germline CDR1 is MNHEY and CDR2 is SVGAGI. The CDR3 has 11 amino acids. The CDR3 spells CATLGGYEQFF. DNA for the CDR3: TGTGCCACCCTCGGGGGGTATGAGCAGTTCTTC.

A word on this clone: One junction end disagrees with the germline gene, perhaps due to a read error. The chain links TRBV7-7 to TRBJ2-2, with TRBD2 matching 10 bases. CDR1 SSHAT and CDR2 FNYEAQ come from the germline V gene (reference sequence). This CDR3 contains 17 residues. The CDR3 sequence is CASSFYSGRINTGELFF. CDR3 in DNA: TGTGCTAGCAGCTTCTATAGCGGGAGGATTAACACCGGGGAGCTGTTTTTT.

V usage is TRBV4-1 and J usage is TRBJ1-1; a possible D gene is TRBD1 (6 bases). The CDR3 totals 13 residues. V shed 7 bases and J shed 0 bases, with 9 bases lying between them. Germline lookup yields CDR1 MGHRA and CDR2 YSYEKL. The CDR3 nucleotides read TGCGCCAGCAAACAGGGCGTGAACACTGAAGCTTTCTTT. Translation: CASKQGVNTEAFF.

This chain links TRBV7-2 with TRBJ1-6, with 8 bases fitting TRBD1. Germline CDR1 is SGHTA and CDR2 is FQGNSA. Trimming took 5 bases from V and 3 from J; bases not matched to a gene: 9. The CDR3 consists of 17 residues. Here the CDR3 DNA reads TGTGCCAGCAGCAATCCGCCGGGACAGGTCTATAATTCACCCCTCCACTTT. This codes for CASSNPPGQVYNSPLHF.

V and J are TRBV28 and TRBJ1-4, with 11 bases identical to TRBD1. Trimming at V came to 4 bases and at J to 1 base, leaving 17 bases not matched to a gene. The CDR3 contains 21 residues. The germline V gene has CDR1 MDHEN and CDR2 SYDVKM. This CDR3 is CASSSLLPGQGEVKTNEKLFF. Here the CDR3 DNA reads TGTGCCAGCAGTTCTCTCTTACCGGGACAGGGGGAGGTCAAAACTAATGAAAAACTGTTTTTT.

The V call is TRBV27, the J call TRBJ1-1; 8 bases line up with TRBD1. Germline V CDR1 and CDR2: MNHEY, SMNVEV (reference sequence). The J segment lost 1 base and the V segment lost 6 bases, leaving 7 bases of the junction unmatched. CDR3 length: 15 residues. CDR3 sequence reads: CASRSTDRGNTEAFF. CDR3 DNA: TGTGCCAGCAGAAGTACTGACAGGGGGAACACTGAAGCTTTCTTT.

This clone is a singleton in its sample. The chain recombines TRBV21-1 with TRBJ2-7; the table's D call of TRBD1 was not tested on the DNA. TRBV21-1 is assigned pseudogene status. The CDR3 contains 15 residues. The CDR3 is CASTSGQSLTYEQYF. The CDR3 DNA follows: TGTGCCAGCACCAGTGGACAAAGCCTTACCTACGAGCAGTACTTC.

The rearrangement joins TRBV18 to TRBJ1-2; D not resolved. The CDR3 consists of 14 residues. From germline, CDR1 is KGHSH and CDR2 LQKENI. Deletions cut 1 base from V and 5 bases from J, with 11 bases between. The CDR3 sequence: CASSPRAGSYGYTF. CDR3 nucleotide sequence: TGTGCCAGCTCACCACGGGCAGGTTCATATGGCTACACCTTC.

The J gene is TRBJ2-3, the V gene TRBV14, with D perhaps TRBD1 (7 bases). The V gene's germline CDR1 is SGHDN and CDR2 FVKESK. The CDR3 is 16 amino acids. Between the trimmed V and J ends, which lost 1 base and 3 bases, there was a span of 14 bases. This CDR3 reads CASSQGGTALTDTQYF. The CDR3 DNA follows: TGTGCCAGCAGCCAAGGCGGGACAGCGCTTACAGATACGCAGTATTTT.

The chain uses TRBV18 and TRBJ1-6, with D perhaps TRBD1 (5 bases). V lost 3 bases and J lost 0, with 6 bases in between. Germline lookup yields CDR1 KGHSH and CDR2 LQKENI. The CDR3 length is 15 residues. DNA of the CDR3: TGTGCCAGCTCACCCCAGGGCTCCTATAATTCACCCCTCCACTTT. Translated, it gives CASSPQGSYNSPLHF.

The V call is TRBV24-1, the J call TRBJ2-1, with TRBD2 identical over 9 bases. Germline V gene sequence: CDR1 KGHDR, CDR2 SFDVKD. The trim removed 1 base at V and 6 bases at J, leaving 6 bases unmatched. CDR3 length: 16 residues. The CDR3 DNA follows: TGTGCCACCAGTGATTTCCGACTAGCGGCCCCCAATGAGCAGTTCTTC. It yields the protein CATSDFRLAAPNEQFF.

The V gene is TRBV6-5, the J gene TRBJ2-2; TRBD1 is a possible D gene (5 bases). V dropped 10 bases and J dropped 5 bases, with 11 bases sitting between them. The germline CDR1 and CDR2 sequences are MNHEY and SVGAGI. This CDR3 is built from 12 residues. The chain's CDR3 is CATNKGTGELFF. DNA for the CDR3: TGTGCCACCAACAAGGGGACCGGGGAGCTGTTTTTT.

This chain links TRBV18 with TRBJ2-7, with D hard to call. The germline CDR1 and CDR2 sequences are KGHSH and LQKENI. The CDR3 totals 11 residues. Trimming took 5 bases from V and 4 from J, leaving 6 bases between them. This CDR3 reads CASSESYEQYF. Here the CDR3 DNA reads TGTGCCAGCTCAGAGAGTTACGAGCAGTACTTC. The variable domain in full, completed from reference TRBV18 and TRBJ2-7, reads NAGVMQNPRHLVRRRGQEARLRCSPMKGHSHVYWYRQLPEEGLKFMVYLQKENIIDESGMPKERFSAEFPKEGPSILRIQQVVRGDSAAYFCASSESYEQYFGPGTRLTVT.

V usage is TRBV29-1 and J usage is TRBJ2-7; a possible D gene is TRBD1 (6 bases). This CDR3 is built from 14 residues. The V and J ends lost 2 bases and 7 bases respectively, with 18 bases between them. The germline gives CDR1 SQVTM, CDR2 ANQGSEA. The CDR3 DNA sequence: TGCAGCGTTGAACCTGGGGGCCTAACGGGGGAGCAGTACTTC. Its protein is CSVEPGGLTGEQYF.

This clone has just one count. The chain links TRBV7-9 to TRBJ1-3; the D gene is possibly TRBD1 (6 bases). From germline, CDR1 is SEHNR and CDR2 FQNEAQ (reference sequence). This CDR3 spans 14 amino acids. Trimming removed 4 bases at V and 5 bases at J, with 12 bases between. The CDR3, as DNA: TGTGCCAGCAGCTCGACAGGAGAGAGAAACACCATATATTTT. It encodes CASSSTGERNTIYF.

This chain uses TRBV24-1 with TRBJ1-1, with 9 nucleotides matching TRBD1. J gave up 7 bases and V 0 bases, and 5 bases lay outside the gene matches. Germline CDR1 is KGHDR and CDR2 is SFDVKD. The CDR3 loop spans 15 amino acids. This CDR3 is CATSDLGTGISEAFF. The DNA for the CDR3 is TGTGCCACCAGTGATTTGGGGACAGGGATCAGTGAAGCTTTCTTT.

The chain's CDR3 is CSASYSLYGYTF. The CDR3 nucleotides read TGCAGTGCTAGTTATAGCCTCTATGGCTACACCTTC. This chain joins TRBV20-1 and TRBJ1-2; D not certain. The CDR3 runs 12 residues. V shed 3 bases and J shed 4 bases, with 9 bases lying between them. The V gene's germline CDR1 is DFQATT and CDR2 SNEGSKA (reference sequence).

The chain combines TRBV5-1 with TRBJ2-2; perhaps TRBD2 as D (6 bases). The CDR3 totals 15 residues. Germline V gene lookup returns CDR1 SGHRS and CDR2 YFSETQ. V was pared by 7 bases and J by 4 bases, with 17 bases between. This chain's CDR3 is CASRREVSGTGELFF. The CDR3 region has the DNA TGCGCCAGCCGGAGGGAGGTTTCGGGCACCGGGGAGCTGTTTTTT. Filled out from reference TRBV5-1 and TRBJ2-2, the complete variable domain reads KAGVTQTPRYLIKTRGQQVTLSCSPISGHRSVSWYQQTPGQGLQFLFEYFSETQRNKGNFPGRFSGRQFSNSRSEMNVSTLELGDSALYLCASRREVSGTGELFFGEGSRLTVL.